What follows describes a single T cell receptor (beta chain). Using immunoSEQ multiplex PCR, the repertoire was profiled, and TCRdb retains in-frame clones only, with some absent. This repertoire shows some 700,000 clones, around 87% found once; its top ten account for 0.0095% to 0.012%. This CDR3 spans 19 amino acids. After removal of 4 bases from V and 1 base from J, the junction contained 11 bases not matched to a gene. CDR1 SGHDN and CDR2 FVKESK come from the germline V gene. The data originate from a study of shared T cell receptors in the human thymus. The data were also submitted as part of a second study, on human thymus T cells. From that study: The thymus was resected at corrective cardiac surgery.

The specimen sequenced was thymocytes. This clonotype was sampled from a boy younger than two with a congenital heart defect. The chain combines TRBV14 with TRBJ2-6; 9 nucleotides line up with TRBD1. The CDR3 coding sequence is TGTGCCAGCAGCCCGGAGGACAGGGGTCACAATTCTGGGGCCAACGTCCTGACTTTC. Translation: CASSPEDRGHNSGANVLTF.